This T cell receptor beta chain was sequenced during a study of metastatic and nonmetastatic thyroid tumors (dated by TCRdb to the early 2020s). For the wider study: Repertoires from peripheral blood and from tumor or nodule tissue samples of malignant and benign thyroid patients were compared.

This clone is deemed medium-sized (0.01 to 0.1%). Its antigen specificity is not known. Base qualities were left out, and no much larger clone turns up one base away. The library was built by means of PCR. Data came from an Illumina HiSeq 4000. The TCR beta-chain CDR3 region of each patient was profiled by high-throughput sequencing. The study's own analysis went as follows. A classifier to discriminate distant-metastatic papillary thyroid cancer patients was built from CDR3 differences across clinicopathological groups. Repertoire diversity was assessed with the Shannon index, and tumor-blood repertoire similarity with the Morisita-Horn index. TCRdb took the public reads, trimmed them with fastp at Q25, ran MiXCR for clone calling and kept in-frame beta chains. TCRdb assigned the V and J calls; the authors' analysis was not used. The sample table shows approximately 20,000 clones, and around 30% are seen once. Roughly a tenth of the sample lies in the top ten.

The full study reports these points: In both blood and tumor samples, malignant tumors were reported to have significantly higher TCR beta diversity than benign nodules.

Deletion took 7 bases off V and 9 bases off J, with a span of 21 bases between the germline ends. Including cysteine and phenylalanine, the CDR3 has 15 amino acids. The sequence is cut down to CDR3 DNA, 45 bases in frame from base 1. The germline V gene specifies MDHEN as CDR1 and SYDVKM as CDR2. No patient had received any treatment before thyroid surgery. The study retrospectively analysed patient clinical samples collected from about 2012 to 2018 using T-cell receptor beta sequencing. Sample: tumor tissue. This clonotype was obtained from a female donor with papillary thyroid cancer or a benign thyroid nodule (not recorded which). Some clones in this sample may be carry-over from other donors' samples. The rearranged segments are TRBV28 and TRBJ2-2, with a weak D call of TRBD2 (5 bases match). The nucleotide sequence is TGTGCCAGCACCCAGGACCGGGAAAGCTCCCGGGAGCTGTTTTTT. Translation gives CASTQDRESSRELFF.